One sample yielded the 10 T cell receptor beta chains listed below, sequenced in a study of T cell responses to AZD1222 COVID-19 vaccine. Clones were sequenced by immunoSEQ multiplex PCR, and TCRdb holds only the in-frame ones, with some missing. The profile shows 90,000 to 120,000 clones, roughly 85% of them singletons. The input for sequencing was peripheral blood, taken 28 days after the second AZD1222 dose. The receptors were sampled from an adult who received the AZD1222 COVID-19 vaccine.

This clone was recorded once. V and J are TRBV11-2 and TRBJ2-7; D not certain. Germline V gene data show CDR1 as SGHAT and CDR2 as FQNNGV. Trimming removed 1 base at V and 8 bases at J, with 6 bases between. This CDR3 has 11 residues. The CDR3 nucleotides read TGTGCCAGCAGCTTAGCGGCCAAGCAGTACTTC. Amino acids: CASSLAAKQYF.

This chain connects TRBV5-4 to TRBJ1-2; 7 nucleotides match TRBD1. J was trimmed by 2 bases and V by 6 bases; bases with no gene match: 4. The CDR3 sequence is 13 residues long. Germline loops: CDR1 SGHNT, CDR2 YYREEE (reference sequence). The CDR3 nucleotides are TGTGCCAGCACTCTACAGGGGAACTATGGCTACACCTTC. This gives the protein CASTLQGNYGYTF.

J is TRBJ2-5 and V is TRBV28; possibly TRBD2 for D (6 bases). This CDR3 is built from 16 residues. Germline CDR1 and CDR2: MDHEN and SYDVKM. V lost 6 bases and J lost 5, with 22 bases in between. CDR3 bases: TGTGCCAGCAGCATAGTAGGTAGCGGAGCCTCTGAGACCCAGTACTTC. This sequence encodes CASSIVGSGASETQYF. Full variable domain (outside the CDR3, taken from reference TRBV28 and TRBJ2-5): DVKVTQSSRYLVKRTGEKVFLECVQDMDHENMFWYRQDPGLGLRLIYFSYDVKMKEKGDIPEGYSVSREKKERFSLILESASTNQTSMYLCASSIVGSGASETQYFGPGTRLLVL.

This chain links TRBV4-2 with TRBJ2-1, with 9 bases matching TRBD1. Germline CDR1 reads LGHNA; CDR2 reads YNFKEQ. This CDR3 contains 17 residues. V gave up 3 bases and J gave up 5 bases; unmatched junction bases: 11. CDR3 in DNA: TGTGCCAGCAGCCACTGGAGTCCGGGACAGGGTAACAATGAGCAGTTCTTC. The encoded protein is CASSHWSPGQGNNEQFF.

The chain joins TRBV4-1 to TRBJ2-7; the match to TRBD2 covers 12 bases. Unmatched junction bases numbered 15, after V lost 4 bases and J lost 2 bases. Germline V gene lookup returns CDR1 MGHRA and CDR2 YSYEKL. The CDR3 sequence is 19 residues long. CDR3 region: CASSPFGGTSGPQAYEQYF. The CDR3 nucleotides are TGCGCCAGCAGCCCGTTTGGTGGGACTAGCGGGCCCCAAGCCTACGAGCAGTACTTC.

The chain links TRBV14 to TRBJ2-3; no reliable D call. Germline V gene data show CDR1 as SGHDN and CDR2 as FVKESK. The germline V and J ends were trimmed by 4 bases and 2 bases, with 7 bases remaining between them. The CDR3 length is 13 residues. Here the CDR3 DNA reads TGTGCCAGCAGCCCAGAGAACACAGATACGCAGTATTTT. Encoded protein: CASSPENTDTQYF.

This chain links TRBV3-1 (or the pseudogene TRBV3-2) with TRBJ1-1, with 8 positions matching TRBD1. The CDR3 has 16 amino acids. Germline CDR1 is LGHDT and CDR2 is YNNKEL (reference sequence). V was clipped by 2 bases and J by 4 bases; unmatched bases: 9. The CDR3 DNA reads TGTGCCAGCAGCCAAATCCCGACAGGGGTAAGCACTGAAGCTTTCTTT. Protein product: CASSQIPTGVSTEAFF.

The gene calls are TRBV9 and TRBJ2-1; D is perhaps TRBD2 (7 bases). Germline CDR1 reads SGDLS; CDR2 reads YYNGEE. The CDR3 is made up of 16 amino acids. V dropped 0 bases and J dropped 3 bases, with 13 bases sitting between them. Written as DNA, the CDR3 is TGTGCCAGCAGCGTAGGGGGGCGGGAGTTCTACAATGAGCAGTTCTTC. Amino acids: CASSVGGREFYNEQFF.

The rearrangement joins TRBV10-3 to TRBJ2-1; 8 nucleotides align to TRBD2. The trim removed 0 bases at V and 8 bases at J, leaving 9 bases unmatched. Germline V CDR1 and CDR2: ENHRY, SYGVKD. This CDR3 has 16 residues. CDR3 sequence reads: CAISESQRETPDEQFF. The CDR3 DNA sequence: TGTGCCATCAGTGAGTCCCAGCGGGAGACTCCGGATGAGCAGTTCTTC.

The V gene is TRBV28, the J gene TRBJ2-1; 8 bases are a match to TRBD1. The junction had 4 bases not matched to a gene; V was cut back by 6 bases and J by 12 bases. Germline V CDR1 and CDR2: MDHEN, SYDVKM. This CDR3 has 11 amino acids. The CDR3 reads CASRTGTGQFF. The CDR3 DNA is TGTGCCAGCAGAACCGGGACAGGGCAGTTCTTC. Filled out from reference TRBV28 and TRBJ2-1, the complete variable domain reads DVKVTQSSRYLVKRTGEKVFLECVQDMDHENMFWYRQDPGLGLRLIYFSYDVKMKEKGDIPEGYSVSREKKERFSLILESASTNQTSMYLCASRTGTGQFFGPGTRLTVL.